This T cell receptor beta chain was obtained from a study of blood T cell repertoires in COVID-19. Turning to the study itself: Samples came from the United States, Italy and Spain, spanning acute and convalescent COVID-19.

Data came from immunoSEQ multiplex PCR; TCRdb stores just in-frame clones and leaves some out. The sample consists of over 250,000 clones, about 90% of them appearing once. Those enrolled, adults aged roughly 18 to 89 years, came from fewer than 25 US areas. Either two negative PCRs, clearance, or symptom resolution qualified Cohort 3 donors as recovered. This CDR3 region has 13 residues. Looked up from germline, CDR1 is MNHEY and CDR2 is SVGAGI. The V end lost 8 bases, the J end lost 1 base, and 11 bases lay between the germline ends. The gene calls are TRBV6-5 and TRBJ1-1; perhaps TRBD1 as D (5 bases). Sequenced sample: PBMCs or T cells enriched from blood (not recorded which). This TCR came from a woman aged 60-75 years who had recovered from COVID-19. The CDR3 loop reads CASEDRANTEAFF. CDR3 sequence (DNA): TGTGCCAGCGAAGACAGAGCGAACACTGAAGCTTTCTTT.